This T cell receptor (beta chain) was found in a study of T-cell memory formation after mild COVID-19. CDR3 length: 17 amino acids. V gave up 0 bases and J gave up 6 bases; unmatched junction bases: 11. Germline CDR1 reads GTSNPN; CDR2 reads SVGIG (reference sequence). One entry per CDR3 protein, called by TCRdb with MiXCR from the 5' RACE reads. Of hundreds of thousands of distinct CDR3 sequences listed, 20% to 25% were seen once; the top ten hold around a fifth. The V and J genes are TRBV30 and TRBJ2-2; 9 bases match TRBD2. The receptor comes from a man in his late teens or twenties who had mild COVID-19 (a few samples of this study predate the infection). Cell type and time point are not known. The sequenced sample consisted of PBMCs or a T cell subset sorted from them (not recorded which). The CDR3 DNA reads as TGTGCCTGGAGTGTCCTTCTTAGCGGGAGAGGGGCCGGGGAGCTGTTTTTT. This codes for CAWSVLLSGRGAGELFF.